Below are 16 T cell receptor beta chains sequenced from a single sample in a study of T cell repertoires in cytomegalovirus infection. TCRdb re-derived calls from the reads in MiXCR, one entry per CDR3 protein. The sample consists of approximately 500,000 distinct CDR3 sequences, more than 20% of them appearing once. The sample was PBMCs. The receptors derive from a human donor in good health (CMV status not recorded). Some clones in this sample may be carry-over from other donors' samples.

The CDR3 reads CASSAPSAFDEQFF. The DNA of the CDR3 is TGTGCCAGCAGTGCGCCTAGCGCTTTCGATGAGCAGTTCTTC. The rearrangement links TRBV25-1 to TRBJ2-1, with D possibly matching TRBD2 (6 bases). This CDR3 is 14 amino acids long. In germline, CDR1 is MGHDK, CDR2 SYGVNS. V lost 4 bases to trimming and J lost 8 bases, with 15 bases between them.

The chain uses TRBV29-1 and TRBJ2-1; TRBD1 matches at 7 bases. The V and J ends lost 6 bases and 7 bases, in that order; junction bases with no gene match: 6. This CDR3 is built from 12 residues. Germline V gene lookup returns CDR1 SQVTM and CDR2 ANQGSEA. CDR3 residues: CSVVTGLNEQFF. CDR3 coding DNA: TGCAGCGTAGTGACAGGGTTAAATGAGCAGTTCTTC.

The chain links TRBV4-3 to TRBJ1-5, with no clear D. This CDR3 spans 16 amino acids. Trimming cost V 0 bases and J 4 bases, with 13 bases left between them. Germline CDR1 and CDR2: LGHNA and YSLEER. CDR3 DNA: TGCGCCAGCAGCCAAGAAGGTGGGATCGGTAATCAGCCCCAGCATTTT. Translating gives CASSQEGGIGNQPQHF.

The chain joins TRBV12-3 or TRBV12-4 to TRBJ1-5; D gene unclear. V was cut by 6 bases and J by 6 bases, with 12 bases left in between. This CDR3 is 13 amino acids long. CDR3 protein: CASSSRETQPQHF. The CDR3, as DNA: TGTGCCAGCAGCTCCCGGGAGACTCAGCCCCAGCATTTT.

The chain recombines TRBV19 with TRBJ1-5, with a weak D call TRBD1 (5 bases). Trimming cost V 5 bases and J 6 bases, with 11 bases left between them. Per the germline V gene, CDR1 is LNHDA and CDR2 is SQIVND (reference sequence). The CDR3 contains 13 residues. The CDR3 sequence is CASSYGASQPQHF. The CDR3 nucleotides read TGTGCCAGTAGTTATGGGGCAAGTCAGCCCCAGCATTTT.

The CDR3 loop is CSVVGEQAEAFF. As DNA, the CDR3 is TGCAGCGTTGTCGGGGAACAGGCTGAAGCTTTCTTT. The V and J genes are TRBV29-1 and TRBJ1-1; D might be TRBD1 (5 bases). CDR3 length equals 12 residues. The V end lost 4 bases, the J end lost 6 bases, and 12 bases lay between the germline ends. Looked up from germline, CDR1 is SQVTM and CDR2 is ANQGSEA.

The chain has TRBV11-3 and TRBJ2-5; tentative D call: TRBD1 (5 bases). Trimming left V 0 bases short and J 2 bases short, with 10 bases between. Germline values: CDR1 SGHNT, CDR2 YENEEA. The CDR3 covers 15 residues. The CDR3 sequence: CASSLESAGQETQYF. DNA for the CDR3: TGTGCCAGCAGCTTAGAGTCGGCAGGGCAAGAGACCCAGTACTTC.

The V gene is TRBV11-2, the J gene TRBJ2-7; 7 nucleotides match TRBD1. CDR3 size: 12 residues. Germline V CDR1 and CDR2: SGHAT, FQNNGV. V was clipped by 3 bases and J by 7 bases; unmatched bases: 3. CDR3 DNA sequence: TGTGCCAGCAGCTTGGGACAGTGGGAGCAGTACGTC. This gives the protein CASSLGQWEQYV.

This clonotype was recorded a few times. The chain couples TRBV7-2 to TRBJ1-5, with 7 bases fitting TRBD1. Germline trimming cut 5 bases from V and 6 bases from J; bases unmatched to any gene: 13. The CDR3 loop spans 16 amino acids. The germline V gene encodes CDR1 SGHTA and CDR2 FQGNSA. The CDR3 DNA reads as TGTGCCAGCAGCATCGGCGGGACAGACTTGACTCAGCCCCAGCATTTT. Translation gives CASSIGGTDLTQPQHF.

The table lists this clonotype with a few counts. The chain links TRBV20-1 to TRBJ2-7; weak D call: TRBD2 (5 bases). In germline, CDR1 is DFQATT, CDR2 SNEGSKA (reference sequence). V was clipped by 4 bases and J by 6 bases, with 19 bases between them. This CDR3 region has 14 residues. The CDR3 DNA reads as TGCAGTGCTAAGGACCCTAACCTAGCTCCCGAGCAGTACTTC. Its protein is CSAKDPNLAPEQYF.

This clonotype has at least ten counts. The CDR3 loop is CASSEGTSGRYNEQFF. DNA of the CDR3: TGTGCCAGCAGCGAAGGGACTAGCGGACGCTACAATGAGCAGTTCTTC. The chain links TRBV7-2 to TRBJ2-1; 11 bases are shared with TRBD2. CDR3 size: 16 residues. Unmatched junction bases numbered 6, after V lost 5 bases and J lost 3 bases. CDR1 SGHTA and CDR2 FQGNSA come from the germline V gene.

This clonotype has only a few counts. The chain links TRBV7-9 to TRBJ2-7, with D perhaps being TRBD1 or TRBD2 (5 bases each). The V gene's germline CDR1 is SEHNR and CDR2 FQNEAQ (reference sequence). V was pared by 5 bases and J by 1 base, with 18 bases between. The CDR3 sequence is 16 residues long. The CDR3 sequence: CASSLTGTGGSYEQYV. CDR3 in DNA: TGTGCCAGCAGCCTTACCGGGACCGGTGGGTCCTACGAGCAGTACGTC.

This clonotype came up a few times. This chain joins TRBV30 and TRBJ2-5; 12 nucleotides align to TRBD2. The CDR3 runs 12 residues. Trimming cost V 7 bases and J 5 bases; bases outside gene matches: 2. Germline-derived CDR1 and CDR2 are GTSNPN and SVGIG (reference sequence). CDR3 nucleotides: TGTGCCTCGACTAGCGGGAGTGAGACCCAGTACTTC. Translated, it gives CASTSGSETQYF.

This clonotype was picked up many times. The V and J genes are TRBV28 and TRBJ1-1; a possible D gene is TRBD1 (6 bases). The germline V gene encodes CDR1 MDHEN and CDR2 SYDVKM. CDR3 size: 14 residues. V lost 6 bases and J lost 1, with 12 bases in between. In nucleotides, the CDR3 is TGTGCCAGCAGACCCCCGACAGGGAACACTGAAGCTTTCTTT. The encoded protein is CASRPPTGNTEAFF.

This sequence joins TRBV28 and TRBJ2-7; 7 bases are shared with TRBD2. V was clipped by 0 bases and J by 5 bases; unmatched bases: 4. The CDR3 consists of 14 residues. CDR1 is MDHEN, CDR2 SYDVKM, per germline. Here the CDR3 reads CASSLWGGSNEQYF. In DNA, the CDR3 is TGTGCCAGCAGTTTATGGGGCGGGAGTAACGAGCAGTACTTC.

The CDR3 DNA follows: TGTGCCAGCAGTCACCGACAGGGGACTGAAGCTTTCTTT. This translates into CASSHRQGTEAFF. This chain connects TRBV12-3 or TRBV12-4 to TRBJ1-1; TRBD1 matches 8 bases. The CDR3 is 13 residues long. With 5 bases clipped from V and 5 bases from J, the junction kept 4 bases outside the gene matches.